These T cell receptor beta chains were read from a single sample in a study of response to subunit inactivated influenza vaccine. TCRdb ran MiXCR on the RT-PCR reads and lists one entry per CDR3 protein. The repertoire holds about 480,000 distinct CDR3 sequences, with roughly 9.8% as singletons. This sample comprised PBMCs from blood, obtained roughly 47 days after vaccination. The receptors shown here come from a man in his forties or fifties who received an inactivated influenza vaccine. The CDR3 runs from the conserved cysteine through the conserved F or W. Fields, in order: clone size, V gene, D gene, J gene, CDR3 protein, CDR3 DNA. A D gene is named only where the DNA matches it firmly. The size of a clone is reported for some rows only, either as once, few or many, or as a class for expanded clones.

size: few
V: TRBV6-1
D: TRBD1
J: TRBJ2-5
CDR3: CASRQGARETQYF
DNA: TGTGCCAGCAGGCAGGGGGCACGGGAGACCCAGTACTTC

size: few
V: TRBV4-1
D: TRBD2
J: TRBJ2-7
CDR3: CASSQVAGEVHEQYF
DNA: TGCGCCAGCAGCCAAGTGGCGGGAGAGGTCCACGAGCAGTACTTC

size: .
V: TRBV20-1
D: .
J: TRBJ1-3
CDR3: CSARDSVTGSGNTIYF
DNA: TGCAGTGCTAGAGATTCGGTGACAGGCAGCGGAAACACCATATATTTT

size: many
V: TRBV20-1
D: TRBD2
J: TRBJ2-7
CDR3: CSVGAGGLYEQYF
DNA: TGCAGTGTTGGAGCGGGGGGCTTGTACGAGCAGTACTTC

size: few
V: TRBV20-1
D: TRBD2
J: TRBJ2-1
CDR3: CSARDPGGGSRNEQFF
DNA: TGCAGTGCTAGAGACCCGGGAGGTGGGAGCAGGAATGAGCAGTTCTTC

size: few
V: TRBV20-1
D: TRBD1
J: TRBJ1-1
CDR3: CSALGDRRTEAFF
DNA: TGCAGTGCCCTTGGGGACAGACGGACTGAAGCTTTCTTT

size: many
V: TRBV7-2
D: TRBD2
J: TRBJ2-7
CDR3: CASSLLPSGGYEQYF
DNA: TGTGCCAGCAGCTTACTTCCTAGCGGGGGCTACGAGCAGTACTTC

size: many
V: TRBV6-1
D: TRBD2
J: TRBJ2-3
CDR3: CASSKSLAGLGDTQYF
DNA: TGTGCCAGCAGTAAATCACTAGCGGGCCTGGGGGATACGCAGTATTTT

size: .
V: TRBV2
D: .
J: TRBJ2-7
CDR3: CASTRPRGAHEQYF
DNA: TGTGCCAGCACTCGCCCACGGGGGGCCCACGAGCAGTACTTC

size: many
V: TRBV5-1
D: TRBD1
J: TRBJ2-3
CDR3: CASSSGTAYLASTDTQYF
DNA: TGCGCCAGCAGTTCCGGGACAGCTTACCTCGCTAGCACAGATACGCAGTATTTT

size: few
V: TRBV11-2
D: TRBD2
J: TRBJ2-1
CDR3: CASSLFVLAGAYNEQFF
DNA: TGTGCCAGCAGCTTATTTGTTCTAGCGGGGGCCTACAATGAGCAGTTCTTC

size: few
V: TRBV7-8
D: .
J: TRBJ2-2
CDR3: CASSSKRGGTGELFF
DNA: TGTGCCAGCAGCTCAAAACGGGGAGGCACCGGGGAGCTGTTTTTT

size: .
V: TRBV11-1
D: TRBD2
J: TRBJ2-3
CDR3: CASSSRAGTTLRQDRTDTQYF
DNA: TGTGCCAGCAGCTCCCGGGCCGGGACTACTCTACGCCAGGACCGCACAGATACGCAGTATTTT

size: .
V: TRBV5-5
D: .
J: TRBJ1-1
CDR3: CASSLPGGGRNTEAFF
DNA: TGTGCCAGCAGCTTGCCGGGCGGAGGAAGGAACACTGAAGCTTTCTTT

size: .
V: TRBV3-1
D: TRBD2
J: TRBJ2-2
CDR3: CASSQSSGSRPGELFF
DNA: TGTGCCAGCAGCCAGTCAAGCGGGAGTAGGCCCGGGGAGCTGTTTTTT

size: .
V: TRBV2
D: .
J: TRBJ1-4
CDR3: CASRGVGEKLFF
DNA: TGTGCCAGCAGGGGAGTGGGTGAAAAACTGTTTTTT

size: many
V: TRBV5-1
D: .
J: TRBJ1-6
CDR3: CASNPGQGTSSPLHF
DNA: TGCGCCAGCAACCCCGGGCAGGGTACAAGTTCACCCCTCCACTTT

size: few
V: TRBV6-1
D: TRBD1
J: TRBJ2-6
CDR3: CASGDRARGANVLTF
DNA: TGTGCCAGCGGTGACAGGGCGAGAGGGGCCAACGTCCTGACTTTC

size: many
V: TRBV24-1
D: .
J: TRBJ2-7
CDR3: CATGADSYEQYF
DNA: TGTGCCACCGGGGCGGACTCCTACGAGCAGTACTTC

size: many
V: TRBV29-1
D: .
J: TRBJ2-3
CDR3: CSVPKADTQYF
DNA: TGCAGCGTTCCCAAGGCGGATACGCAGTATTTT

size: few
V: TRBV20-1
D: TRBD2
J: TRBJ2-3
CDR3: CSATRTSGFTDTQYF
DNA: TGCAGTGCTACCAGGACTAGCGGTTTCACAGATACGCAGTATTTT

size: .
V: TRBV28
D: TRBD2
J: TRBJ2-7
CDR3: CASSRGSGNLREQYF
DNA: TGTGCCAGCAGTCGGGGTAGCGGGAATCTGCGTGAGCAGTACTTC

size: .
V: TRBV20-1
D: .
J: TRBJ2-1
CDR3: CSASRGIMSNEQFF
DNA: TGCAGTGCTAGTAGGGGGATTATGAGCAATGAGCAGTTCTTC

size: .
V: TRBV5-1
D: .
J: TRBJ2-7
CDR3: CASSLEAPYAQYF
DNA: TGCGCCAGCAGCTTGGAAGCGCCCTACGCGCAGTACTTC

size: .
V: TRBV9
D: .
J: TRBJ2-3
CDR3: CASRVGVTDTQYF
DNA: TGTGCCAGCCGCGTAGGGGTCACAGATACGCAGTATTTT

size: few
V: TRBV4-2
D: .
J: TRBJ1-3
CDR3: CASSQEGWGGNGFGNTIYF
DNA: TGTGCCAGCAGCCAAGAAGGCTGGGGCGGTAACGGCTTTGGAAACACCATATATTTT